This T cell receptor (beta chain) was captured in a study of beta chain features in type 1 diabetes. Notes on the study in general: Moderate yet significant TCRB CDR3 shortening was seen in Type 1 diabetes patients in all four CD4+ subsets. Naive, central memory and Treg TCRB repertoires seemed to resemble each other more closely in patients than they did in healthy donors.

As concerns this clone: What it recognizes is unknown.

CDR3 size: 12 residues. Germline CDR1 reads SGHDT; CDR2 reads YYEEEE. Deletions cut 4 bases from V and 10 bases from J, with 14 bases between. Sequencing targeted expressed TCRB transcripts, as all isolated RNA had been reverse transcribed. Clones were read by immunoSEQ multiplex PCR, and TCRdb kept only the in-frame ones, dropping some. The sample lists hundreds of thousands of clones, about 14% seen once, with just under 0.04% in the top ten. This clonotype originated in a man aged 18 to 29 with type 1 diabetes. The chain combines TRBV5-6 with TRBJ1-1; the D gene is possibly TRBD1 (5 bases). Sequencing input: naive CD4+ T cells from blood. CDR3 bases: TGTGCCAGCAGCATAGGGACGGCTAGAGCTTTCTTT. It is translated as CASSIGTARAFF.